These T cell receptor beta chains were read from a single sample in a study of shared clonotypes between healthy human individuals. The protocol was immunoSEQ multiplex PCR, while the TCRdb copy is restricted to in-frame clones and leaves out a portion. This table has some 2,500,000 clones, roughly 90% appearing once. Sequencing was carried out using naive CD4+ T cells from PBMCs. Receptor source: a man aged 18 to 29 in good health. Some clones in this sample may be carry-over from other donors' samples. Both conserved end residues are part of each CDR3. The order of the fields is CDR3 DNA, CDR3 protein, D gene, J gene, V gene, clone size. A D gene is named only where the DNA matches it firmly. Some rows mark clone size as missing; the rest say once, few, many or name a class of expanded clone.

CDR3 DNA: TGTGCCAGCAGTTCGGCGGGAGGTGATACGCAGTATTTT
CDR3 protein: CASSSAGGDTQYF
D gene: TRBD2
J gene: TRBJ2-3
V gene: TRBV27
clone size: .

CDR3 DNA: TGTGCCAGCGCTTCTAGCGGGAGTGCATACAATGAGCAGTTCTTC
CDR3 protein: CASASSGSAYNEQFF
D gene: TRBD2
J gene: TRBJ2-1
V gene: TRBV2
clone size: once

CDR3 DNA: TGTGCCAGCTCACCACGGCGGGAGGGTACCCACGAGCAGTACTTC
CDR3 protein: CASSPRREGTHEQYF
D gene: TRBD2
J gene: TRBJ2-7
V gene: TRBV18
clone size: .

CDR3 DNA: TGTGCCAGCAGCTTAAAGGGGCCGCCTGAAGCTTTCTTT
CDR3 protein: CASSLKGPPEAFF
D gene: .
J gene: TRBJ1-1
V gene: TRBV11-2
clone size: .

CDR3 DNA: TGTGCCAGCAGCCTCCAATCGGGACAGGGGGCTTACGAGCAGTACTTC
CDR3 protein: CASSLQSGQGAYEQYF
D gene: TRBD1
J gene: TRBJ2-7
V gene: TRBV5-5
clone size: .

CDR3 DNA: TGTGCCAGTAGTATATTAGGGACAGGGGGTTTCAATGAGCAGTTCTTC
CDR3 protein: CASSILGTGGFNEQFF
D gene: TRBD1
J gene: TRBJ2-1
V gene: TRBV19
clone size: .

CDR3 DNA: TGTGCCAGCAGCCCTCCGAGGGGAGGCGGGGAGCTGTTTTTT
CDR3 protein: CASSPPRGGGELFF
D gene: .
J gene: TRBJ2-2
V gene: TRBV2
clone size: .

CDR3 DNA: TGTGCCAGCACTCGGAGGGGCCCCTACAATGAGCAGTTCTTC
CDR3 protein: CASTRRGPYNEQFF
D gene: .
J gene: TRBJ2-1
V gene: TRBV2
clone size: .

CDR3 DNA: TGTGCCAGCACCCGAAGGTACCGTAATCAGCCCCAGCATTTT
CDR3 protein: CASTRRYRNQPQHF
D gene: .
J gene: TRBJ1-5
V gene: TRBV28
clone size: once

CDR3 DNA: TGTGCCAGCAGGATGCCGGGACAGGGGGCCTATGGCTACACCTTC
CDR3 protein: CASRMPGQGAYGYTF
D gene: TRBD1
J gene: TRBJ1-2
V gene: TRBV2
clone size: .

CDR3 DNA: TGTGCCAGCAGCTTGGACAGGAACTATGGCTACACCTTC
CDR3 protein: CASSLDRNYGYTF
D gene: .
J gene: TRBJ1-2
V gene: TRBV5-4
clone size: .

CDR3 DNA: TGTGCCAGCAGTTTCCGAGGCAGGGTAACAGATACGCAGTATTTT
CDR3 protein: CASSFRGRVTDTQYF
D gene: .
J gene: TRBJ2-3
V gene: TRBV28
clone size: once

CDR3 DNA: TGTGCCAGCAAAGGAGGAGTGAACACCGGGGAGCTGTTTTTT
CDR3 protein: CASKGGVNTGELFF
D gene: .
J gene: TRBJ2-2
V gene: TRBV6-5
clone size: .

CDR3 DNA: TGTGCCAGCAGCTTAAACCCCACCCCGGGACACAATGAGCAGTTCTTC
CDR3 protein: CASSLNPTPGHNEQFF
D gene: .
J gene: TRBJ2-1
V gene: TRBV7-2
clone size: once